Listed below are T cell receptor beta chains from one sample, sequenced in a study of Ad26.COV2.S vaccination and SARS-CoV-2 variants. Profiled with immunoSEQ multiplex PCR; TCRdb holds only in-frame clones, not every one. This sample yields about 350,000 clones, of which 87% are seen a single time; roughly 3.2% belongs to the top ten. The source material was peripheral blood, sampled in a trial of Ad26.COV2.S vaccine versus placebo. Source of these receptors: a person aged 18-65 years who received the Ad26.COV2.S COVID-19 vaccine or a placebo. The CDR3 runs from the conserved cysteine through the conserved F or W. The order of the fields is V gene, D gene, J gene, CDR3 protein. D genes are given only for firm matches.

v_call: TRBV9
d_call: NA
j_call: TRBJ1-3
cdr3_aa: CASSVARGADGNTIYF

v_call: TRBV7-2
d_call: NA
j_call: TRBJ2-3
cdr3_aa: CASSLGPHTDTQYF

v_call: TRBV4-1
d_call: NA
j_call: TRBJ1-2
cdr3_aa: CASSNLPRARGYTF

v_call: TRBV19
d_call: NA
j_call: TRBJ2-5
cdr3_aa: CASTSRGEETQYF

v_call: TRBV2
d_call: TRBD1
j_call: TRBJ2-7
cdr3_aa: CASYSNMLQPGQGGFEQYF

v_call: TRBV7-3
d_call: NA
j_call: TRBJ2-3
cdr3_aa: CASSSGPEGGTQYF

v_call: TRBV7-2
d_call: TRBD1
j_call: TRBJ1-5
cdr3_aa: CASSLRTGNNQPQHF

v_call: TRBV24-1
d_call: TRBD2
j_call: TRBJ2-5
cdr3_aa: CATSDDRSSGGGQTQYF

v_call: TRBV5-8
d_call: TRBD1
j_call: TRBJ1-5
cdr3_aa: CASSLGQGDQPQHF

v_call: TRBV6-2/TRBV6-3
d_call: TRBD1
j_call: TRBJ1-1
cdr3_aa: CASSWRQGTSFF

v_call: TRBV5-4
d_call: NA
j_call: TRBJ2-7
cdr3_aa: CASSLEGSYEQYF

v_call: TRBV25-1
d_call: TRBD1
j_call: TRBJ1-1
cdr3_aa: CASSDRGRANTEAFF

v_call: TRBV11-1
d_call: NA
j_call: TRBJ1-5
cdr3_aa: CASSPNLDQPQHF

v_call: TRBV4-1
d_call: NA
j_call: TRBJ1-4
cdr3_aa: CASSQPVGQGDEKLFF

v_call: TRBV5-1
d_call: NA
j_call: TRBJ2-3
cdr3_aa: CASSTQRPSGDTQYF

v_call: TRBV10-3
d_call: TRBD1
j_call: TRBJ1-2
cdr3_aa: CAISYTGTAGYTF

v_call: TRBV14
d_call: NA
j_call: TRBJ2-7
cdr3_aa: CASSQNPMRGNRDEQYF

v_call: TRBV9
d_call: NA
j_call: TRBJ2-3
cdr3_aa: CASSVAEGADTQYF

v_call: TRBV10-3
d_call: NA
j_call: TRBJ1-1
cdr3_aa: CAISDPGRGDAEAFF

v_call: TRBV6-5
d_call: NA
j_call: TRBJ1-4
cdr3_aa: CASSYSVSGANEKLFF

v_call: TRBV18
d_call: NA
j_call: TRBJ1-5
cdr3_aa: CASSPAQNSNQPQHF

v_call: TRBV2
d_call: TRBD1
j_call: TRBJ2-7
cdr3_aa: CASSEFGQGVYEQYF

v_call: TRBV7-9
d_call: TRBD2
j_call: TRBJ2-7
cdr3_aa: CASIRIAGNSYEQYF

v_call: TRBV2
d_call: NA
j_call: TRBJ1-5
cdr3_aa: CASTPGRREQPQHF

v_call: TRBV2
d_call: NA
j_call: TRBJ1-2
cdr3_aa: CASSLATPNYGYTF

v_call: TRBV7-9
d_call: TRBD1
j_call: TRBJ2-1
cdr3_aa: CASSLWGQGSGEQFF

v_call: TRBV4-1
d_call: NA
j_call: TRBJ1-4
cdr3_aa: CASSQDGVEWEKLFF

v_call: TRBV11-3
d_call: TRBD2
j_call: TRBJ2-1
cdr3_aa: CASSLAGGLEQFF

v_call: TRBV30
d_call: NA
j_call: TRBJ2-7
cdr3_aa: CAWSTGQTYEQYF

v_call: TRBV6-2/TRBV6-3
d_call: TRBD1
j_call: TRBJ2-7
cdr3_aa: CASSGPGTANYEQYF

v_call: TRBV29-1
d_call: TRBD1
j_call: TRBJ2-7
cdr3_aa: CSVEVGGTGSSYEQYF

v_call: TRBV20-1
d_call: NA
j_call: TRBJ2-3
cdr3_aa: CSASPEGTDTQYF

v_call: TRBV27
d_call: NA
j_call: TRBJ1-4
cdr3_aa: CASSLRAYYEKLFF

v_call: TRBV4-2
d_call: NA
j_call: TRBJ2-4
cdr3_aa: CASSQDRAENIQYF

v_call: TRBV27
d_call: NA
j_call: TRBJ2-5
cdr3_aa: CAIPRRTETQYF

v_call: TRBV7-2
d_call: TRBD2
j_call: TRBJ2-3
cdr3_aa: CASSLAGLAGGYSTDTQYF

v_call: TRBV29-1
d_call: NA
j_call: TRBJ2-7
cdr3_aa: CSVEGRASYEQYF

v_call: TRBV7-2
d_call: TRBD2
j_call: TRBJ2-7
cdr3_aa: CASSFLGLAGGDF

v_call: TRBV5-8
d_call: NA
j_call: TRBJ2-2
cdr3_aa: CASSFNWGGDTGELFF

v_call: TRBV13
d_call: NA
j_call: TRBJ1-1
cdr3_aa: CASSFEMNTEAFF

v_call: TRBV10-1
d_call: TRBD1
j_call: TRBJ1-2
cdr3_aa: CASSASRQGVRGYTF

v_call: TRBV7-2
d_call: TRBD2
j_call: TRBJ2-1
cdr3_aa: CASSQTSGFYNEQFF

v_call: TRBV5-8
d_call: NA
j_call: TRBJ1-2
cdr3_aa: CASSFFWGYTF

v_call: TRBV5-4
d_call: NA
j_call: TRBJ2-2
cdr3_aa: CASSGRAPGNTGELFF

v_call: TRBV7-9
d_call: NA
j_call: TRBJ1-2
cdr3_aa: CASSLAGTNYGYTF

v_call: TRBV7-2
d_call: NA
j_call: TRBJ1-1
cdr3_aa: CASSWVGMNTEAFF

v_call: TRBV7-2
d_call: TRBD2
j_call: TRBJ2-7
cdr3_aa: CASSLGLAETYEQYF

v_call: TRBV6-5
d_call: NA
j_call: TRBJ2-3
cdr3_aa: CASSSTSHGALDTQYF

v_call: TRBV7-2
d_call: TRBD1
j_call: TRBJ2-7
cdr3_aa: CASSLPSGTGLGEQYF